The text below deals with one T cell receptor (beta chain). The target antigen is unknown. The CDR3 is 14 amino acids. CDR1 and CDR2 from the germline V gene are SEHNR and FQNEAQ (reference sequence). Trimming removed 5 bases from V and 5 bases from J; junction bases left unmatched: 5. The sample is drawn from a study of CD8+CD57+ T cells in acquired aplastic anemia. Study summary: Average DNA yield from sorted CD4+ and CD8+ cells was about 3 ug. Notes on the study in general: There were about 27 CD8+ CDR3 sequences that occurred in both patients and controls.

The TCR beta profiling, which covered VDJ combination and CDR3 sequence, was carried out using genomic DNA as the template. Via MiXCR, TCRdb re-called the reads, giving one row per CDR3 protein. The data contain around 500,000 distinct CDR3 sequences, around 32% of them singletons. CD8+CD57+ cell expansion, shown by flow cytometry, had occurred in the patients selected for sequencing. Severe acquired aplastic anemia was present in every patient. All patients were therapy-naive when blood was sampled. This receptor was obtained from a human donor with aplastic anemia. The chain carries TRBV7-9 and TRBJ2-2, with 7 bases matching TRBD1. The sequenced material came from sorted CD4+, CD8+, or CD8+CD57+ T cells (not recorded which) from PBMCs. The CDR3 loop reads CASSPTGWTGELFF. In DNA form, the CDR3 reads TGTGCCAGCAGCCCGACAGGGTGGACCGGGGAGCTGTTTTTT.